One sample yielded the 21 T cell receptor beta chains listed below, sequenced in a study of blood T cell repertoires in COVID-19. Method: immunoSEQ multiplex PCR; TCRdb's copy keeps in-frame clones and lacks some. This sample has about 240,000 clones; around 85% occur once, and the top ten carry roughly 3.5%. Source material: PBMCs or T cells enriched from blood (not recorded which). Receptors originate from a woman aged 35 to 49 with acute COVID-19.

This chain connects TRBV4-1 to TRBJ1-2; D uncertain. This CDR3 is 15 amino acids long. V dropped 0 bases and J dropped 5 bases, with 13 bases sitting between them. CDR1 is MGHRA and CDR2 is YSYEKL in the germline V gene. The CDR3 DNA follows: TGCGCCAGCAGCCAAGAGGTAATGACAAGGTATGGCTACACCTTC. Its protein product is CASSQEVMTRYGYTF.

The rearrangement joins TRBV15 to TRBJ2-5, with a tentative D call TRBD2 (5 bases). The V gene lost 4 bases and the J gene lost 9 bases, with 12 bases spanning the gap. Germline loops: CDR1 LNHNV, CDR2 YYDKDF (reference sequence). There are 12 residues in the CDR3. Here the CDR3 reads CATSTPLASQYF. DNA for the CDR3: TGTGCCACCAGCACTCCGCTAGCATCCCAGTACTTC.

The V call is TRBV19, the J call TRBJ2-4, with D perhaps TRBD2 (7 bases). The V and J ends lost 5 bases and 0 bases respectively, with 11 bases between them. The CDR3 is made up of 15 amino acids. CDR1 is LNHDA and CDR2 is SQIVND in the germline V gene (reference sequence). CDR3 protein: CASSVGGVAKNIQYF. For the CDR3, the DNA is TGTGCCAGTAGTGTAGGGGGGGTAGCCAAAAACATTCAGTACTTC.

The chain uses TRBV19 and TRBJ1-5, with 7 bases identical to TRBD1. The CDR3 loop spans 14 amino acids. Losses at the gene ends were 5 bases for V and 6 bases for J; bases not matched to a gene: 7. The germline V gene has CDR1 LNHDA and CDR2 SQIVND (reference sequence). CDR3 in amino acids: CASSVDRAVQPQHF. The DNA of the CDR3 is TGTGCCAGTAGTGTTGACAGGGCCGTTCAGCCCCAGCATTTT.

For the CDR3, the DNA is TGTGCCAGCAGACTGACAGAAAACTATGGCTACACCTTC. It yields the protein CASRLTENYGYTF. The genes are TRBV6-5 and TRBJ1-2, with D possibly being TRBD1 (5 bases). V dropped 6 bases and J dropped 2 bases, with 10 bases sitting between them. Germline CDR1 reads MNHEY; CDR2 reads SVGAGI. This CDR3 has 13 amino acids.

V is TRBV30 and J is TRBJ2-7, with a possible D match to TRBD1 (6 bases). Trimming removed 5 bases from V and 3 bases from J, with 17 bases in between. The CDR3 totals 14 residues. Germline V gene data show CDR1 as GTSNPN and CDR2 as SVGIG (reference sequence). The CDR3: CAWSLGGGGYEQYF. The CDR3 DNA reads TGTGCCTGGTCCCTAGGGGGTGGCGGCTACGAGCAGTACTTC.

The rearrangement joins TRBV3-1 (or the pseudogene TRBV3-2) to TRBJ2-2; D possibly corresponds to TRBD1 (6 bases). V lost 1 base, J lost 8 bases, and 26 bases lay in between. CDR3 size: 19 residues. Germline CDR1 LGHDT, CDR2 YNNKEL (reference sequence). The CDR3 DNA follows: TGTGCCAGCAGCCAAGCCCCCTGGCTTCCCACGGGGACACCGGGGGAGCTGTTTTTT. Residues: CASSQAPWLPTGTPGELFF.

V gene TRBV18 combines with J gene TRBJ2-1, with a tentative D call TRBD2 (6 bases). V was shortened by 0 bases and J by 2 bases, with 11 bases between the two germline ends. The CDR3 is 16 residues long. In germline, CDR1 is KGHSH, CDR2 LQKENI. The CDR3 protein is CASSPPSEGPYNEQFF. CDR3 bases: TGTGCCAGCTCACCACCGTCGGAGGGCCCCTACAATGAGCAGTTCTTC.

The V call is TRBV5-1, the J call TRBJ2-6; D is undetermined. The V and J ends lost 4 bases and 0 bases respectively, with 8 bases between them. The CDR3 is made up of 15 amino acids. CDR1 is SGHRS and CDR2 is YFSETQ in the germline V gene. The CDR3 coding sequence is TGCGCCAGCAGCCAGCGCACCTCTGGGGCCAACGTCCTGACTTTC. This codes for CASSQRTSGANVLTF.

Only a few counts were recorded for this clone. V and J are TRBV9 and TRBJ1-2, with a weak D call TRBD1 (6 bases). V lost 3 bases, J lost 8 bases, and 14 bases lay in between. Germline CDR1 and CDR2: SGDLS and YYNGEE. The CDR3 contains 13 residues. The CDR3 nucleotides are TGTGCCAGCAGCGCCCCCCCGACAGGCGGCTACACCTTC. Translation gives CASSAPPTGGYTF.

The chain combines TRBV5-4 with TRBJ2-2; D perhaps matches TRBD2 (6 bases). The CDR3 loop spans 16 amino acids. Germline values: CDR1 SGHNT, CDR2 YYREEE (reference sequence). V lost 4 bases and J lost 2, with 15 bases in between. The CDR3 here is CASSLEGGLNTGELFF. As DNA, the CDR3 is TGTGCCAGCAGCCTAGAGGGAGGACTTAACACCGGGGAGCTGTTTTTT.

The gene calls are TRBV30 and TRBJ1-1, with D possibly TRBD1 on 5 matching bases. In germline, CDR1 is GTSNPN, CDR2 SVGIG (reference sequence). The CDR3 contains 13 residues. The V gene lost 6 bases and the J gene lost 0 bases, with 11 bases spanning the gap. DNA for the CDR3: TGTGCCTGCAGACAGTCCATGAACACTGAAGCTTTCTTT. Translating gives CACRQSMNTEAFF.

The V call is TRBV5-1, the J call TRBJ2-2; TRBD1 aligns across 7 bases. With 3 bases clipped from V and 5 bases from J, the junction kept 1 base outside the gene matches. Germline lookup yields CDR1 SGHRS and CDR2 YFSETQ. The CDR3 extends over 13 amino acids. CDR3 sequence (DNA): TGCGCCAGCAGCTCGGGACAGACCGGGGAGCTGTTTTTT. Its translation: CASSSGQTGELFF.

J is TRBJ2-7 and V is TRBV7-8; 7 bases are a match to TRBD2. Germline CDR1 is SGHVS and CDR2 is FQNEAQ. V lost 5 bases to trimming and J lost 3 bases; unmatched junction nucleotides: 10. The CDR3 covers 15 residues. The CDR3, as DNA: TGTGCCAGCAGCAGTAATCTAGCGGACTACTACGAGCAGTACTTC. Translating it yields CASSSNLADYYEQYF.

The J gene is TRBJ1-1, the V gene TRBV30, with D perhaps TRBD1 (5 bases). Trimming took off 3 bases at V and 8 bases at J, with 22 bases between the two ends. The germline V gene encodes CDR1 GTSNPN and CDR2 SVGIG (reference sequence). The CDR3 extends over 15 amino acids. This chain's CDR3 is CAWRPPGLSGLEAFF. CDR3 nucleotide sequence: TGTGCCTGGAGACCCCCGGGACTGTCAGGGCTGGAAGCTTTCTTT. The variable domain in full, with the rest retrieved from reference TRBV30 and TRBJ1-1, is SQTIHQWPATLVQPVGSPLSLECTVEGTSNPNLYWYRQAAGRGLQLLFYSVGIGQISSEVPQNLSASRPQDRQFILSSKKLLLSDSGFYLCAWRPPGLSGLEAFFGQGTRLTVV.

The CDR3 bases are TGTGCCAGCAGCCAAGATCAGGGGACAGCTGATGGCTACACCTTC. Amino acids: CASSQDQGTADGYTF. This chain links TRBV3-1 (or the pseudogene TRBV3-2) with TRBJ1-2; 7 bases align to TRBD1. The germline V gene has CDR1 LGHDT and CDR2 YNNKEL (reference sequence). With 0 bases clipped from V and 6 bases from J, the junction kept 7 bases outside the gene matches. This CDR3 has 15 residues.

The V call is TRBV11-3, the J call TRBJ2-3; 7 nucleotides line up with TRBD2. Trimming cost V 1 base and J 2 bases; bases outside gene matches: 6. Looked up from germline, CDR1 is SGHNT and CDR2 is YENEEA. The CDR3 is 16 residues long. The CDR3 region has the DNA TGTGCCAGCAGCTTAGGGGCGACTAGCCACACAGATACGCAGTATTTT. Translation gives CASSLGATSHTDTQYF. Filled out from reference TRBV11-3 and TRBJ2-3, the complete variable domain reads EAGVVQSPRYKIIEKKQPVAFWCNPISGHNTLYWYLQNLGQGPELLIRYENEEAVDDSQLPKDRFSAERLKGVDSTLKIQPAELGDSAVYLCASSLGATSHTDTQYFGPGTRLTVL.

This clone was counted once. This chain uses TRBV9 with TRBJ2-7; perhaps TRBD1 as D (6 bases). The germline V gene encodes CDR1 SGDLS and CDR2 YYNGEE. This CDR3 is built from 17 residues. V was shortened by 0 bases and J by 7 bases, with 23 bases between the two germline ends. In nucleotides, the CDR3 is TGTGCCAGCAGCGTAGATCTAGGGTCAGGGGCAGTACGGGAGCAGTACTTC. It specifies CASSVDLGSGAVREQYF.

The rearrangement links TRBV11-3 to TRBJ2-7, with 7 bases aligning to TRBD1. CDR1 is SGHNT and CDR2 is YENEEA in the germline V gene. Germline trimming cut 5 bases from V and 0 bases from J; bases unmatched to any gene: 7. This CDR3 region has 15 residues. The CDR3 DNA reads as TGTGCCAGCAGCCTATCCAGGGGGAGCTCCTACGAGCAGTACTTC. It codes for CASSLSRGSSYEQYF.

This chain links TRBV3-1 (or the pseudogene TRBV3-2) with TRBJ2-7; D is perhaps TRBD1 (5 bases). The CDR3 has 14 amino acids. Germline loops: CDR1 LGHDT, CDR2 YNNKEL (reference sequence). Deletions cut 2 bases from V and 2 bases from J, with 10 bases between. CDR3 sequence: CASSQTDTTYEQYF. DNA for the CDR3: TGTGCCAGCAGCCAAACGGACACTACCTACGAGCAGTACTTC.

The chain is built from TRBV25-1 and TRBJ1-3; 8 bases align to TRBD1. The V gene end was trimmed by 6 bases and the J gene end by 4 bases; junction bases not matched to a gene: 2. Looked up from germline, CDR1 is MGHDK and CDR2 is SYGVNS. CDR3 length: 13 residues. As DNA, the CDR3 is TGTGCCAGCAGCAGGGGGCTGGGAAACACCATATATTTT. It specifies CASSRGLGNTIYF.